A single sample is the source of the 25 T cell receptor beta chains below, sequenced in a study of T cells in Graves' hyperthyroidism and ophthalmopathy. RNA transcripts provided the source from which TCR beta CDR3 regions were amplified. Initially, a first-round RT-PCR of the TCR CDR3 employed the HTBI primer set. TCRdb reprocessed the multiplex PCR reads via MiXCR and lists one record per CDR3 protein. The profile shows 700,000 or so distinct CDR3 sequences, about 15% of them singletons. The source material was blood. The receptor set was obtained from a woman aged 50 to 65 with Graves' ophthalmopathy.

The V gene is TRBV4-3, the J gene TRBJ2-1; D gene unclear. This CDR3 has 13 amino acids. Germline assignment: CDR1 LGHNA and CDR2 YSLEER. Trimming shortened V by 0 bases and J by 5 bases, and 5 bases separated the two germline ends. CDR3 residues: CASSQESNNEQFF. CDR3 bases: TGCGCCAGCAGCCAAGAGTCGAACAATGAGCAGTTCTTC.

This chain links TRBV5-6 with TRBJ2-7; no clear D gene. Germline CDR1 and CDR2: SGHDT and YYEEEE. The ends were cut back, 1 base at V and 5 bases at J, with 7 bases in the middle. This CDR3 has 12 residues. CDR3 coding DNA: TGTGCCAGCAGCTTGATTAGCCACGAGCAGTACTTC. Its protein product is CASSLISHEQYF.

This chain joins TRBV28 and TRBJ1-4; D is unresolved. This CDR3 has 14 residues. Per germline, CDR1 MDHEN and CDR2 SYDVKM. The V gene lost 6 bases and the J gene lost 7 bases, with 15 bases spanning the gap. CDR3 nucleotide sequence: TGTGCCAGCAGGCAAACGGGAGGAGGTGAAAAACTGTTTTTT. Protein sequence: CASRQTGGGEKLFF. The variable domain in full, completed from reference TRBV28 and TRBJ1-4, reads DVKVTQSSRYLVKRTGEKVFLECVQDMDHENMFWYRQDPGLGLRLIYFSYDVKMKEKGDIPEGYSVSREKKERFSLILESASTNQTSMYLCASRQTGGGEKLFFGSGTQLSVL.

This clonotype was detected many times. J is TRBJ1-1 and V is TRBV6-6; D remains unclear. With 2 bases removed from V and 8 bases from J, the gap between germline ends came to 6 bases. From germline, CDR1 is MNHNY and CDR2 SVGAGI (reference sequence). The CDR3 consists of 11 residues. CDR3 in DNA: TGTGCCAGCAGTTACGAGGGAGAAGCTTTCTTT. It is translated as CASSYEGEAFF.

This clonotype was counted a few times. The rearrangement links TRBV28 to TRBJ1-3; a possible D gene is TRBD1 (5 bases). CDR3 size: 15 residues. Germline V lookup: CDR1 MDHEN, CDR2 SYDVKM. The V end was cut by 6 bases, the J end by 4 bases, with 16 bases between. The CDR3 DNA is TGTGCCAGCAGATACGTCGGGGCGGCCGGAAACACCATATATTTT. Translation gives CASRYVGAAGNTIYF.

As for this clonotype: A much larger clonotype is one base distant, so this may be a read error. The chain's CDR3 is CAGSLGVSPHEQYF. The DNA for the CDR3 is TGCGCCGGCAGCTTGGGAGTTAGTCCCCACGAGCAGTACTTC. J is TRBJ2-7 and V is TRBV5-1; TRBD2 might be the D (5 bases). CDR1 is SGHRS, CDR2 YFSETQ, per germline. The CDR3 extends over 14 amino acids. The full variable domain, with the rest looked up from reference TRBV5-1 and TRBJ2-7, is KAGVTQTPRYLIKTRGQQVTLSCSPISGHRSVSWYQQTPGQGLQFLFEYFSETQRNKGNFPGRFSGRQFSNSRSEMNVSTLELGDSALYLCAGSLGVSPHEQYFGPGTRLTVT.

This clonotype has a count of ten or more. The rearrangement joins TRBV29-1 to TRBJ2-7, with D perhaps TRBD1 or TRBD2 (5 bases each). The CDR3 contains 14 residues. Deletions cut 4 bases from V and 2 bases from J, with 15 bases between. CDR1 and CDR2 from the germline V gene are SQVTM and ANQGSEA. The DNA of the CDR3 is TGCAGCGTTGGGGCCGGGACGGCTGCCTACGAGCAGTACTTC. Translation: CSVGAGTAAYEQYF.

The chain links TRBV2 to TRBJ2-3; the match to TRBD2 covers 9 bases. The CDR3 length is 15 residues. The V gene's germline CDR1 is SNHLY and CDR2 FYNNEI. The V gene end was trimmed by 2 bases and the J gene end by 1 base; junction bases not matched to a gene: 1. The CDR3 here is CASSEWTSGTDTQYF. DNA for the CDR3: TGTGCCAGCAGTGAATGGACTAGCGGCACAGATACGCAGTATTTT.

This clonotype was seen many times. The V and J genes are TRBV27 and TRBJ2-5, with 7 bases fitting TRBD2. Germline V gene sequence: CDR1 MNHEY, CDR2 SMNVEV (reference sequence). The CDR3 is 19 amino acids. The ends lost 5 bases at V and 2 bases at J; junction bases unmatched: 20. DNA of the CDR3: TGTGCCAGCAGTCGCGCCTTACTAGCGCAGAATAGATTTCAAGAGACCCAGTACTTC. It yields the protein CASSRALLAQNRFQETQYF.

The chain couples TRBV12-3 or TRBV12-4 to TRBJ2-2; 11 bases line up with TRBD2. The CDR3 spans 16 residues. V was pared by 2 bases and J by 5 bases, with 4 bases of the junction left unmatched. CDR3 bases: TGTGCCAGCAGTTTACTAGCGGGAGGACGTACCGGGGAGCTGTTTTTT. Protein: CASSLLAGGRTGELFF.

This clonotype was observed many times. The chain is built from TRBV6-2 or TRBV6-3 and TRBJ2-7, with 8 bases that match TRBD1. The CDR3 sequence is 14 residues long. CDR1 and CDR2 from the germline V gene are MNHEY and SVGEGT. J was trimmed by 0 bases and V by 7 bases; bases with no gene match: 5. CDR3 nucleotide sequence: TGTGCCAGCACCCAAACAGGGGGCTCCTACGAGCAGTACTTC. Translating it yields CASTQTGGSYEQYF.

This sequence joins TRBV29-1 and TRBJ2-1; TRBD2 aligns across 12 bases. The CDR3 runs 17 residues. Germline CDR1 SQVTM, CDR2 ANQGSEA. Unmatched junction bases numbered 12, after V lost 1 base and J lost 8 bases. The CDR3 region has the DNA TGCAGCGTTGAAGGGGCTAGCGGGAGGGCCGGTGGCGATGAGCAGTTCTTC. Encoded protein: CSVEGASGRAGGDEQFF.

This clonotype was detected many times. The chain uses TRBV7-9 and TRBJ2-1; D unclear. The CDR3 totals 15 residues. V lost 3 bases, J lost 2 bases, and 11 bases lay in between. Germline CDR1 and CDR2: SEHNR and FQNEAQ (reference sequence). The CDR3 loop reads CASSFGRTPYNEQFF. The DNA of the CDR3 is TGTGCCAGCAGCTTCGGACGGACCCCCTACAATGAGCAGTTCTTC.

This clonotype has just a few counts. This chain uses TRBV19 with TRBJ2-1, with TRBD2 matching over 9 bases. V lost 4 bases to trimming and J lost 9 bases; unmatched junction nucleotides: 7. The germline gives CDR1 LNHDA, CDR2 SQIVND (reference sequence). The CDR3 sequence is 14 residues long. The CDR3 here is CASSTWTSETEQFF. CDR3 in DNA: TGTGCCAGTAGTACTTGGACTAGCGAGACTGAGCAGTTCTTC.

In regard to this clonotype: A much larger clone differs from this one at a single base, so this may be a read error. The chain uses TRBV7-2 and TRBJ1-6; the D gene is possibly TRBD1 (6 bases). V lost 5 bases to trimming and J lost 11 bases, with 19 bases between them. The CDR3 loop spans 15 amino acids. Germline V gene sequence: CDR1 SGHTA, CDR2 FQGNSA. For the CDR3, the DNA is TGTGCCAGCAGCGTACAGGGTATAGGGAATCCACCCCTCCACTTT. This gives the protein CASSVQGIGNPPLHF. Variable domain in full (rest from reference TRBV7-2 and TRBJ1-6): GAGVSQSPSNKVTEKGKDVELRCDPISGHTALYWYRQSLGQGLEFLIYFQGNSAPDKSGLPSDRFSAERTGGSVSTLTIQRTQQEDSAVYLCASSVQGIGNPPLHFGNGTRLTVT.

The chain employs TRBV7-3 and TRBJ2-3, with 8 nucleotides matching TRBD2. The CDR3 is 18 residues long. Unmatched junction bases numbered 13, after V lost 5 bases and J lost 0 bases. Germline CDR1 and CDR2: SGHTA and FQGTGA. The CDR3 sequence is CASSPGVAGRPSTDTQYF. As DNA, the CDR3 is TGTGCCAGCAGCCCGGGGGTAGCGGGGAGACCTAGCACAGATACGCAGTATTTT.

The chain uses TRBV25-1 and TRBJ1-1; perhaps TRBD1 as D (6 bases). The CDR3 spans 14 residues. Germline V lookup: CDR1 MGHDK, CDR2 SYGVNS. V lost 1 base and J 7 bases, leaving 13 bases between the germline ends. The CDR3 DNA reads TGTGCCAGCAGTGAATTCGGGGGGCAGAATGAAGCTTTCTTT. Its protein is CASSEFGGQNEAFF.

This clonotype occurred a few times. The gene calls are TRBV6-2 or TRBV6-3 and TRBJ2-7; D unclear. Trimming left V 7 bases short and J 4 bases short, with 11 bases between. Germline lookup yields CDR1 MNHEY and CDR2 SVGEGT. The length of the CDR3 is 12 residues. The CDR3 nucleotides are TGTGCCAGCACTCATGTGGGTTACGAGCAGTACTTC. This codes for CASTHVGYEQYF.

This clonotype appeared many times. This chain connects TRBV2 to TRBJ1-2; D unresolved. CDR1 and CDR2 from the germline V gene are SNHLY and FYNNEI. CDR3 length: 10 amino acids. Trimming took 4 bases from V and 7 from J, leaving 4 bases between them. Written as DNA, the CDR3 is TGTGCCAGCAGTGGGCTTGGCTACACCTTC. This encodes CASSGLGYTF.

About this clonotype itself: This may be a read error, as it is one base from a much larger clone. CDR3 amino acids: CASSYADSRATYSNQPQYF. The DNA of the CDR3 is TGTGCCAGCAGTTACGCAGACAGCCGAGCCACTTATAGCAATCAGCCCCAGTATTTT. The genes are TRBV6-2 or TRBV6-3 and TRBJ1-5; D possibly corresponds to TRBD1 (5 bases). The J call may be faulty, since TRBJ2-3 better matches the DNA end. Germline V gene sequence: CDR1 MNHEY, CDR2 SVGEGT. The CDR3 is made up of 19 amino acids.

In its sample, this clonotype was seen a few times. The chain links TRBV12-3 or TRBV12-4 to TRBJ2-2; no clear D gene. The CDR3 loop spans 17 amino acids. The V gene lost 1 base and the J gene lost 6 bases, with 18 bases spanning the gap. The CDR3 DNA reads as TGTGCCAGCAGTTTAGAATTTAGCCCCGAGACGGCCGGGGAGCTGTTTTTT. Its translation is CASSLEFSPETAGELFF.

In this sample, this clonotype turned up many times. V gene TRBV6-2 or TRBV6-3 combines with J gene TRBJ2-1; 11 bases map to TRBD2. The V and J ends lost 2 bases and 4 bases, in that order; junction bases with no gene match: 4. The CDR3 extends over 16 amino acids. The germline gives CDR1 MNHEY, CDR2 SVGEGT. The CDR3, as DNA: TGTGCCAGCAGTTACAGTCTAGCGGGAGGATACAATGAGCAGTTCTTC. Translation gives CASSYSLAGGYNEQFF.

The rearrangement links TRBV6-1 to TRBJ1-1; possibly TRBD1 for D (5 bases). This CDR3 contains 15 residues. V lost 7 bases and J lost 2, with 17 bases in between. CDR1 is MNHNS and CDR2 is SASEGT in the germline V gene. CDR3 DNA: TGTGCCAGCACCCTATCGAGGAGGGGTAACACTGAAGCTTTCTTT. Translated, it gives CASTLSRRGNTEAFF.

This clonotype came up many times. This chain links TRBV7-3 with TRBJ1-1; no reliable D call. The CDR3 covers 14 residues. Between the trimmed V and J ends, which lost 3 bases and 1 base, there was a span of 9 bases. Germline values: CDR1 SGHTA, CDR2 FQGTGA. The CDR3 region has the DNA TGTGCCAGCAGCTTTAGGTGGGGGAACACTGAAGCTTTCTTT. It encodes CASSFRWGNTEAFF.

This clonotype was counted a few times. V gene TRBV18 combines with J gene TRBJ2-5; D might be TRBD1 (5 bases). CDR1 KGHSH and CDR2 LQKENI come from the germline V gene. This CDR3 has 15 amino acids. Trimming took off 1 base at V and 0 bases at J, with 9 bases between the two ends. The CDR3 here is CASSPRGQNQETQYF. DNA for the CDR3: TGTGCCAGCTCACCACGGGGCCAAAACCAAGAGACCCAGTACTTC.